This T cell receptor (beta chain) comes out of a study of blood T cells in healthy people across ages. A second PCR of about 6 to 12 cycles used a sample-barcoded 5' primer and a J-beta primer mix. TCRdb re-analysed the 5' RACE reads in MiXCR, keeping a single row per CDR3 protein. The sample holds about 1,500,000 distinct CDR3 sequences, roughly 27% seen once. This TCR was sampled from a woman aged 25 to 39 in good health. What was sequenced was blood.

CDR3: CASSSPGQGREQYF. CDR3 sequence (DNA): TGTGCCAGCAGCTCCCCGGGACAGGGCCGCGAGCAGTACTTC. V usage is TRBV3-1 and J usage is TRBJ2-7; 9 bases align to TRBD1. Germline CDR1 and CDR2: LGHDT and YNNKEL (reference sequence). The CDR3 runs 14 residues. The ends lost 5 bases at V and 6 bases at J; junction bases unmatched: 8.